Listed below are T cell receptor beta chains from one sample, sequenced in a study of blood T cell repertoires in COVID-19. Only in-frame clones appear in the TCRdb table, and some are missing; sequencing was by immunoSEQ multiplex PCR. The table shows about 340,000 clones, with 65% to 85% occurring only once. The sequencing input was peripheral blood. All receptors come from a man aged 30-40 years with active or convalescent COVID-19. The CDR3 runs from the conserved cysteine through the conserved F or W. A D gene is named only where the DNA matches it firmly. The listing skips clone size in some rows; elsewhere it reads once, few, many or a size class.

J: TRBJ2-4
size: .
D: .
V: TRBV19
DNA: TGTGCCAGTAGTATCGCGGGGGCCAAAAACATTCAGTACTTC
CDR3: CASSIAGAKNIQYF

J: TRBJ1-3
size: few
D: .
V: TRBV20-1
DNA: TGCAGTGCTAGACAGGGAAACACCATATATTTT
CDR3: CSARQGNTIYF

J: TRBJ2-7
size: .
D: TRBD2
V: TRBV27
DNA: TGTGCCAGCAGTTTTTGGGGGGGCGAGCAGTACTTC
CDR3: CASSFWGGEQYF

J: TRBJ2-4
size: .
D: .
V: TRBV7-2
DNA: TGTGCCAGCAGCTTAGGGTATCAGGCAGACATTCAGTACTTC
CDR3: CASSLGYQADIQYF

J: TRBJ1-1
size: few
D: .
V: TRBV3-1/TRBV3-2
DNA: TGTGCCAGCAGCCAAGATAGGCAGGGCCGGACTGAAGCTTTCTTT
CDR3: CASSQDRQGRTEAFF

J: TRBJ2-5
size: few
D: .
V: TRBV11-2
DNA: TGTGCCAGCAGCTTAGATCCCGGACAGAGGGGGACCCAGGAGACCCAGTACTTC
CDR3: CASSLDPGQRGTQETQYF

J: TRBJ2-7
size: once
D: TRBD1
V: TRBV5-4
DNA: TGTGCCAGCAGCGATGGACAGGGGGGCACCTACGAGCAGTACTTC
CDR3: CASSDGQGGTYEQYF

J: TRBJ1-1
size: .
D: TRBD1
V: TRBV11-3
DNA: TGTGCCAGCAGCTCTCGACAGGGCCGAGGAACTGAAGCTTTCTTT
CDR3: CASSSRQGRGTEAFF

J: TRBJ2-7
size: .
D: .
V: TRBV3-1/TRBV3-2
DNA: TGTGCCAGCAGCCAAGATTTAACTCCCGCCCTCGAGCAGTACTTC
CDR3: CASSQDLTPALEQYF

J: TRBJ1-1
size: .
D: TRBD1
V: TRBV5-1
DNA: TGCGCCAGCAGCTTGCACAGGGGGGAGGGCACTGAAGCTTTCTTT
CDR3: CASSLHRGEGTEAFF

J: TRBJ2-3
size: .
D: TRBD2
V: TRBV9
DNA: TGTGCCAGCAGCCTGCGGACTAGCGGGAGTACAGATACGCAGTATTTT
CDR3: CASSLRTSGSTDTQYF

J: TRBJ1-4
size: .
D: .
V: TRBV5-1
DNA: TGCGCCAGCAGCTTGCCCGAGGATGAAAAACTGTTTTTT
CDR3: CASSLPEDEKLFF

J: TRBJ2-7
size: .
D: .
V: TRBV5-1
DNA: TGCGCCAGCAGCTTTTCGGGTTTCGAGCAGTACTTC
CDR3: CASSFSGFEQYF

J: TRBJ1-2
size: .
D: TRBD1
V: TRBV18
DNA: TGTGCCAGCTCACCCGCCGGGGGACAGGGAGTCCCTAACTATGGCTACACCTTC
CDR3: CASSPAGGQGVPNYGYTF

J: TRBJ1-4
size: .
D: .
V: TRBV19
DNA: TGTGCCAGTATAATACGACAGGAGGAAAAACTGTTTTTT
CDR3: CASIIRQEEKLFF

J: TRBJ2-5
size: .
D: .
V: TRBV10-3
DNA: TGTGCCATCAGTGACGCTAGCAGAGCGGGAGAGACCCAGTACTTC
CDR3: CAISDASRAGETQYF

J: TRBJ1-5
size: .
D: .
V: TRBV1
DNA: TGCACCAGCAGCGTCCTCCAGGGCCTTAATCAGCCCCAGCATTTT
CDR3: CTSSVLQGLNQPQHF

J: TRBJ2-5
size: .
D: .
V: TRBV3-1/TRBV3-2
DNA: TGTGCCAGCAGCCTCGGGGGAAGGGAGACCCAGTACTTC
CDR3: CASSLGGRETQYF

J: TRBJ1-3
size: .
D: .
V: TRBV6-5
DNA: TGTGCCAGCAGTTACGACTGGTCGGCGGGAAACACCATATATTTT
CDR3: CASSYDWSAGNTIYF

J: TRBJ2-1
size: .
D: .
V: TRBV16
DNA: TGTGCCAGCAGCCCTCAGTCCAGATACAATGAGCAGTTCTTC
CDR3: CASSPQSRYNEQFF

J: TRBJ1-2
size: .
D: TRBD1
V: TRBV7-8
DNA: TGTGCCAGCAGCTGGGACAGAGACTATGGCTACACCTTC
CDR3: CASSWDRDYGYTF

J: TRBJ1-5
size: once
D: TRBD1
V: TRBV5-4
DNA: TGTGCCAGCAGCTTGGACTTGGGGACAGGTAATGATCAGCCCCAGCATTTT
CDR3: CASSLDLGTGNDQPQHF

J: TRBJ2-1
size: few
D: .
V: TRBV19
DNA: TGTGCCAGTAGTTCGGTAGCGGGGACAGCAGCGTTCAATGAGCAGTTCTTC
CDR3: CASSSVAGTAAFNEQFF

J: TRBJ1-5
size: few
D: .
V: TRBV4-3
DNA: TGCGCCAGCAGCCAAGGGACGGGGAATCAGCCCCAGCATTTT
CDR3: CASSQGTGNQPQHF

J: TRBJ2-1
size: .
D: TRBD1
V: TRBV6-5
DNA: TGTGCCAGCAGTTACGAGGGACAGGGATACAATGAGCAGTTCTTC
CDR3: CASSYEGQGYNEQFF

J: TRBJ2-1
size: once
D: .
V: TRBV19
DNA: TGTGCCAGTAGTATAGATCGAGGGGGGGCCCCCGTTTACAATGAGCAGTTCTTC
CDR3: CASSIDRGGAPVYNEQFF

J: TRBJ2-1
size: .
D: TRBD2
V: TRBV6-2/TRBV6-3
DNA: TGTGCCAGCAGTTACTCGAGAAGGGGTTGGACTAGCGGGTTCGGTAATGAGCAGTTCTTC
CDR3: CASSYSRRGWTSGFGNEQFF

J: TRBJ1-1
size: .
D: TRBD1
V: TRBV15
DNA: TGTGCCACCAGCCCCCATCAGGGGGGAAAGACTGAAGCTTTCTTT
CDR3: CATSPHQGGKTEAFF

J: TRBJ1-2
size: .
D: TRBD1
V: TRBV6-5
DNA: TGTGCCAGCAGTCCGGGACAGGGGAACTATGGCTACACCTTC
CDR3: CASSPGQGNYGYTF

J: TRBJ1-1
size: few
D: .
V: TRBV24-1
DNA: TGTGCCACCAGTGACGCAGGGGTGGGGAACACTGAAGCTTTCTTT
CDR3: CATSDAGVGNTEAFF

J: TRBJ2-1
size: .
D: .
V: TRBV7-2
DNA: TGTGCCAGCAGCTTAGTCCCACAGGCCTACAATGAGCAGTTCTTC
CDR3: CASSLVPQAYNEQFF

J: TRBJ2-1
size: .
D: .
V: TRBV6-1
DNA: TGTGCCAGCAGATTTTCAGATGAGCAGTTCTTC
CDR3: CASRFSDEQFF

J: TRBJ2-1
size: .
D: .
V: TRBV14
DNA: TGTGCCAGCAGCCAAGTCACAGTCTCCTACAATGAGCAGTTCTTC
CDR3: CASSQVTVSYNEQFF

J: TRBJ2-1
size: .
D: .
V: TRBV5-1
DNA: TGCGCCAGCAGCATGAGCTCCTACAATGAGCAGTTCTTC
CDR3: CASSMSSYNEQFF

J: TRBJ1-3
size: .
D: .
V: TRBV6-1
DNA: TGTGCCAGCAGTGAAGGGGAGAGTGGAAACACCATATATTTT
CDR3: CASSEGESGNTIYF

J: TRBJ1-5
size: .
D: .
V: TRBV19
DNA: TGTGCCAGTAGTATATCAGGGAGGGGTAGTCAGCCCCAGCATTTT
CDR3: CASSISGRGSQPQHF

J: TRBJ1-6
size: .
D: .
V: TRBV25-1
DNA: TGTGCCAGTCGAACAGGGTTCTCTAATTCACCCCTCCACTTT
CDR3: CASRTGFSNSPLHF

J: TRBJ2-3
size: .
D: .
V: TRBV5-4
DNA: TGTGCCAGCAATGTCGGAGATACGCAGTATTTT
CDR3: CASNVGDTQYF

J: TRBJ2-3
size: .
D: .
V: TRBV29-1
DNA: TGCAGCGCCCATAGCGGCAGCACAGATACGCAGTATTTT
CDR3: CSAHSGSTDTQYF

J: TRBJ1-3
size: .
D: TRBD1
V: TRBV7-9
DNA: TGTGCCAGCAGCTTTGCACAGGGGGAGGGAAACACCATATATTTT
CDR3: CASSFAQGEGNTIYF

J: TRBJ2-3
size: once
D: TRBD1
V: TRBV12-5
DNA: TGTGCTAGTGGTTGGACCTTGGGGACAGGGTTGTATTTT
CDR3: CASGWTLGTGLYF

J: TRBJ1-5
size: .
D: .
V: TRBV7-3
DNA: TGTGCCAGCGGAATTGGCGGGGGCAATCAGCCCCAGCATTTT
CDR3: CASGIGGGNQPQHF

J: TRBJ1-2
size: few
D: .
V: TRBV10-3
DNA: TGTGCCATCAGTGAGTCGGAGGTAGATTTGAACTATGGCTACACCTTC
CDR3: CAISESEVDLNYGYTF

J: TRBJ2-1
size: .
D: .
V: TRBV4-3
DNA: TGCGCCAGCAGCCAAGGAGCCAGCGGTGAGCAGTTCTTC
CDR3: CASSQGASGEQFF